The 24 T cell receptor beta chains below were found in one sample sequenced in a study of cytomegalovirus exposure and HLA in healthy donors. Amplification used 60 Vbeta primers and 13 Jbeta primers. The protocol was immunoSEQ multiplex PCR, while the TCRdb copy is restricted to in-frame clones and leaves out a portion. This table holds about 130,000 clones, roughly 80% found once. The material sequenced was PBMCs. All receptors derive from a male donor in good health and CMV-seronegative.

In its sample, this clone was seen once. The chain recombines TRBV7-2 with TRBJ1-1; perhaps TRBD1 as D (6 bases). In germline, CDR1 is SGHTA, CDR2 FQGNSA. Trimming left V 5 bases short and J 4 bases short, with 14 bases between. The CDR3 contains 14 residues. The CDR3 DNA reads as TGTGCCAGCAGCCTCGAAGGGGGATTCACTGAAGCTTTCTTT. This translates into CASSLEGGFTEAFF. The full variable domain, completed using reference TRBV7-2 and TRBJ1-1, is GAGVSQSPSNKVTEKGKDVELRCDPISGHTALYWYRQSLGQGLEFLIYFQGNSAPDKSGLPSDRFSAERTGGSVSTLTIQRTQQEDSAVYLCASSLEGGFTEAFFGQGTRLTVV.

V gene TRBV7-2 combines with J gene TRBJ1-2; TRBD1 agrees at 8 bases. Trimming removed 4 bases from V and 5 bases from J; junction bases left unmatched: 9. CDR1 and CDR2 from the germline V gene are SGHTA and FQGNSA. The CDR3 consists of 15 residues. This CDR3 is CASSSTVQGAYGYTF. DNA of the CDR3: TGTGCCAGCAGCTCCACCGTTCAGGGGGCATATGGCTACACCTTC.

J is TRBJ2-2 and V is TRBV28; TRBD1 is a possible D gene (5 bases). CDR1 and CDR2 (germline): MDHEN, SYDVKM. V lost 1 base, J lost 7 bases, and 19 bases lay in between. This CDR3 is built from 17 residues. In nucleotides, the CDR3 is TGTGCCAGCAGTTTATCTGGTGCAGGGTATCGGAGCGGGGAGCTGTTTTTT. As protein: CASSLSGAGYRSGELFF.

The chain carries TRBV19 and TRBJ2-7, with 8 bases that match TRBD2. J gave up 0 bases and V 6 bases, and 7 bases lay outside the gene matches. Germline CDR1 and CDR2: LNHDA and SQIVND (reference sequence). The CDR3 has 15 residues. CDR3: CASSQLAGTSYEQYF. The DNA for the CDR3 is TGTGCCAGTAGCCAATTAGCGGGAACCTCCTACGAGCAGTACTTC.

This chain uses TRBV6-5 with TRBJ2-2; TRBD2 aligns across 9 bases. Germline V gene sequence: CDR1 MNHEY, CDR2 SVGAGI. The ends lost 7 bases at V and 6 bases at J; junction bases unmatched: 9. The CDR3 is 15 amino acids. CDR3: CASTIAGEGAGELFF. The DNA for the CDR3 is TGTGCCAGCACCATAGCGGGAGAAGGAGCCGGGGAGCTGTTTTTT.

Many counts were recorded for this clone. The V gene is TRBV4-1, the J gene TRBJ2-5; TRBD1 matches 10 bases. The CDR3 has 13 residues. V lost 5 bases and J lost 3; bases outside the gene matches: 0. Germline lookup yields CDR1 MGHRA and CDR2 YSYEKL. The DNA for the CDR3 is TGCGCCAGCAGCGGGACAGGGGAAGAGACCCAGTACTTC. Translation: CASSGTGEETQYF.

The J gene is TRBJ2-7, the V gene TRBV14; perhaps TRBD2 as D (5 bases). The V gene's germline CDR1 is SGHDN and CDR2 FVKESK. The CDR3 is made up of 15 amino acids. The V gene lost 3 bases and the J gene lost 3 bases, with 15 bases spanning the gap. CDR3 coding DNA: TGTGCCAGCAGCCATCAGGCGGGCCGCCTCTACGAGCAGTACTTC. Its translation is CASSHQAGRLYEQYF.

The table lists this clone with a count of one. The chain recombines TRBV7-9 with TRBJ1-2, with D unclear. The germline gives CDR1 SEHNR, CDR2 FQNEAQ (reference sequence). CDR3 length equals 14 residues. V dropped 0 bases and J dropped 7 bases, with 12 bases sitting between them. The CDR3 DNA reads TGTGCCAGCAGCTTAGCGTCGACTAGGGCTGGCTACACCTTC. This encodes CASSLASTRAGYTF.

The rearrangement links TRBV28 to TRBJ2-3, with 10 bases identical to TRBD2. The V segment lost 3 bases and the J segment 3 bases; nucleotides outside the gene matches: 6. CDR1 is MDHEN, CDR2 SYDVKM, per germline. The CDR3 is made up of 16 amino acids. The CDR3 nucleotides are TGTGCCAGCAGTTTTAGGCTAGCGGGAGAAACAGATACGCAGTATTTT. This gives the protein CASSFRLAGETDTQYF.

This chain links TRBV5-5 with TRBJ1-1; D not certain. The CDR3 runs 14 residues. Looked up from germline, CDR1 is SGHKS and CDR2 is YYEKEE (reference sequence). Trimming stripped 0 bases from V and 4 bases from J, with 10 bases between. The CDR3 region is CASSLGQPSTEAFF. CDR3 nucleotide sequence: TGTGCCAGCAGCTTGGGTCAACCCAGCACTGAAGCTTTCTTT.

As to this clone: Within the sample, other DNA sequences also encode this same CDR3. The chain combines TRBV6-5 with TRBJ1-4; 10 bases map to TRBD1. Per germline, CDR1 MNHEY and CDR2 SVGAGI. V lost 2 bases and J lost 6; bases outside the gene matches: 3. CDR3 length: 15 amino acids. DNA of the CDR3: TGTGCCAGCAGTTACGACAGGGGGCGTCATGAAAAACTGTTTTTT. This encodes CASSYDRGRHEKLFF.

CDR3 protein: CASRTSGRVNNEQFF. For the CDR3, the DNA is TGTGCCAGCAGGACTAGCGGGAGGGTGAACAATGAGCAGTTCTTC. The chain employs TRBV6-1 and TRBJ2-1, with 14 bases lining up with TRBD2. CDR3 length: 15 amino acids. Germline CDR1 reads MNHNS; CDR2 reads SASEGT. J lost 5 bases, V lost 6 bases, and 3 bases had no gene match.

V gene TRBV6-6 combines with J gene TRBJ1-1, with D perhaps matching TRBD1 (6 bases). V was cut by 2 bases and J by 11 bases, with 18 bases left in between. CDR1 and CDR2 from the germline V gene are MNHNY and SVGAGI (reference sequence). This CDR3 has 14 residues. The CDR3 sequence: CASSYTGTARLAFF. In DNA form, the CDR3 reads TGTGCCAGCAGTTACACAGGGACCGCAAGGCTTGCTTTCTTT.

In this sample, this clone turned up once. This rearrangement joins TRBV5-6 to TRBJ2-6; 7 bases are a match to TRBD1. Unmatched junction bases numbered 13, after V lost 7 bases and J lost 3 bases. The CDR3 totals 17 residues. Germline V gives CDR1 SGHDT, CDR2 YYEEEE. CDR3: CASFYRGPRGGANVLTF. The CDR3 DNA sequence: TGTGCCAGCTTTTACAGGGGCCCCCGGGGTGGGGCCAACGTCCTGACTTTC.

CDR3 bases: TGTGCCAGCAGACCCGGGACAGCATCCTACAATGAGCAGTTCTTC. Its translation is CASRPGTASYNEQFF. The V and J genes are TRBV7-2 and TRBJ2-1, with TRBD1 matching over 7 bases. Germline V gene sequence: CDR1 SGHTA, CDR2 FQGNSA. Germline trimming cut 6 bases from V and 1 base from J; bases unmatched to any gene: 6. The CDR3 is made up of 15 amino acids.

The CDR3 DNA follows: TGTGCCAGCAGCCACCAAGATAGTCAGGGGGCCAATGAGCAGTTCTTC. Translation gives CASSHQDSQGANEQFF. The V gene is TRBV27, the J gene TRBJ2-1, with 8 bases that match TRBD1. Germline loops: CDR1 MNHEY, CDR2 SMNVEV (reference sequence). The CDR3 sequence is 16 residues long. The J segment lost 6 bases and the V segment lost 6 bases, leaving 13 bases of the junction unmatched.

This rearrangement joins TRBV28 to TRBJ1-3; 7 bases match TRBD1. This CDR3 comprises 14 residues. J gave up 2 bases and V 5 bases, and 3 bases lay outside the gene matches. Germline V lookup: CDR1 MDHEN, CDR2 SYDVKM. The CDR3 region is CASSAQGTGNTIYF. Here the CDR3 DNA reads TGTGCCAGCAGTGCACAGGGGACTGGAAACACCATATATTTT.

This clone has only one observation. The chain joins TRBV15 to TRBJ1-3, with D perhaps matching TRBD1 (5 bases). Germline CDR1 reads LNHNV; CDR2 reads YYDKDF (reference sequence). The CDR3 is 16 residues long. Deletions cut 1 base from V and 0 bases from J, with 10 bases between. Written as DNA, the CDR3 is TGTGCCACCAGCAGAGTAGCAGGGTCCTCTGGAAACACCATATATTTT. The encoded protein is CATSRVAGSSGNTIYF.

The genes are TRBV7-9 and TRBJ2-1; 8 positions match TRBD1. With V trimmed by 1 base and J by 8 bases, 7 bases remained unmatched. Germline CDR1 SEHNR, CDR2 FQNEAQ (reference sequence). There are 15 residues in the CDR3. The CDR3 reads CASSLGAGGMDEQFF. CDR3 nucleotide sequence: TGTGCCAGCAGCTTAGGGGCAGGGGGCATGGATGAGCAGTTCTTC. The complete variable domain, with remaining parts taken from reference TRBV7-9 and TRBJ2-1, reads DTGVSQNPRHKITKRGQNVTFRCDPISEHNRLYWYRQTLGQGPEFLTYFQNEAQLEKSRLLSDRFSAERPKGSFSTLEIQRTEQGDSAMYLCASSLGAGGMDEQFFGPGTRLTVL.

Here the CDR3 DNA reads TGTGCCAGCAGCCGGGACAGGAGCTCCTACGAGCAGTACTTC. It is translated as CASSRDRSSYEQYF. The chain has TRBV2 and TRBJ2-7; TRBD1 agrees at 8 bases. This CDR3 is 14 amino acids long. Germline CDR1 and CDR2: SNHLY and FYNNEI. V lost 6 bases, J lost 0 bases, and 4 bases stayed unmatched.

This clone was recorded only once. The chain has TRBV5-6 and TRBJ2-3; 7 nucleotides line up with TRBD2. Trimming removed 0 bases from V and 2 bases from J; junction bases left unmatched: 15. In germline, CDR1 is SGHDT, CDR2 YYEEEE. This CDR3 comprises 19 residues. Written as DNA, the CDR3 is TGTGCCAGCAGCTTGGCCGGGGGGTTTGTTACCACCCCCACAGATACGCAGTATTTT. Protein: CASSLAGGFVTTPTDTQYF. The entire variable domain, with the rest obtained from reference TRBV5-6 and TRBJ2-3, is as follows: DAGVTQSPTHLIKTRGQQVTLRCSPKSGHDTVSWYQQALGQGPQFIFQYYEEEERQRGNFPDRFSGHQFPNYSSELNVNALLLGDSALYLCASSLAGGFVTTPTDTQYFGPGTRLTVL.

V and J are TRBV4-1 and TRBJ1-2; 10 nucleotides align to TRBD1. This CDR3 contains 16 residues. J gave up 7 bases and V 1 base, and 9 bases lay outside the gene matches. The V gene's germline CDR1 is MGHRA and CDR2 YSYEKL. CDR3 region: CASSQVGQGVLFGYTF. The CDR3 DNA reads as TGCGCCAGCAGCCAAGTCGGACAGGGGGTTTTGTTTGGCTACACCTTC.

In its sample, this clone was seen a few times. The V call is TRBV27, the J call TRBJ2-3, with 11 bases matching TRBD1. With 8 bases clipped from V and 3 bases from J, the junction kept 16 bases outside the gene matches. Germline CDR1 is MNHEY and CDR2 is SMNVEV (reference sequence). The CDR3 runs to 18 residues. CDR3 region: CASSAAPPGQGATDTQYF. The CDR3 DNA reads TGTGCCAGCTCTGCGGCGCCCCCTGGACAGGGGGCTACAGATACGCAGTATTTT.

The genes are TRBV30 and TRBJ2-1; 7 positions agree with TRBD2. This CDR3 comprises 16 residues. The trim removed 3 bases at V and 2 bases at J, leaving 10 bases unmatched. The germline gives CDR1 GTSNPN, CDR2 SVGIG (reference sequence). The CDR3 protein is CAWSGGLAAPYNEQFF. DNA of the CDR3: TGTGCCTGGAGCGGAGGGCTAGCGGCCCCCTACAATGAGCAGTTCTTC.